This is a list of T cell receptor beta chains from one sample in a study of T cells after yellow fever vaccination. One entry per CDR3 protein, called by TCRdb with MiXCR from the 5' RACE reads. The repertoire holds around 500,000 distinct CDR3 sequences, with around a fifth as singletons. Sequences were derived from PBMCs, sampled less than 25 days after the first yellow fever vaccination. The receptor source for this set is a man between 18 and 29 years old who received the YFV17D yellow fever vaccine. The CDR3 runs from the conserved cysteine through the conserved F or W. The D gene is left open where the match is weak. Clone size, where shown, is once, few, many, or a class for clones that have expanded.

J | V | D | size | DNA | CDR3
TRBJ2-1 | TRBV27 | TRBD1 | . | TGTGCCAGCAGCCGGGGACAGGGGTACAATGAGCAGTTCTTC | CASSRGQGYNEQFF
TRBJ1-5 | TRBV24-1 | . | . | TGTGCCACCAGTGAGATCGGGGGGGGCCAGCATTTT | CATSEIGGGQHF
TRBJ1-2 | TRBV20-1 | . | . | TGCTGTGCTAGAAATGGGGGATCGGGGGCCGGCTATGGCTACACCTTC | CCARNGGSGAGYGYTF
TRBJ2-5 | TRBV11-2 | TRBD2 | . | TGTGCCAGCAGCTCCCTAGGACTAGCGGGGGAGTTACAAGAGACCCAGTACTTC | CASSSLGLAGELQETQYF
TRBJ2-2 | TRBV5-1 | . | . | TGCGCCAGCAGCTTGGAACAGGGACCGGACACCGGGGAGCTGTTTTTT | CASSLEQGPDTGELFF
TRBJ1-4 | TRBV10-1 | TRBD1 | . | TGCGCCAGCAGTGGGACAGGGGGCGATGAAAAACTGTTTTTT | CASSGTGGDEKLFF
TRBJ2-3 | TRBV5-4 | . | few | TGTGCCAGCAGCACAGAAGGAATGACGGATACGCAGTATTTT | CASSTEGMTDTQYF
TRBJ2-2 | TRBV6-6 | . | many | TGTGCCAGCAGTTACTTCGCAACCGGGGAGCTGTTTTTT | CASSYFATGELFF
TRBJ1-2 | TRBV5-6 | . | few | TGTGCCAGCAGCTTGCGCAGGAGGTTCTATGGCTACACCTTC | CASSLRRRFYGYTF
TRBJ1-2 | TRBV9 | TRBD1 | many | TGTGCCAGCAGCGTAGCCCAGGGGGCGAAGGGCTACACCTTC | CASSVAQGAKGYTF
TRBJ1-6 | TRBV4-1 | . | once | TGCGCCAGCAGCCAAGGTATGGCTAGCTCCTATAATTCACCCCTCCACTTT | CASSQGMASSYNSPLHF
TRBJ2-7 | TRBV5-1 | TRBD1 | . | TGCGCCAGCAGCTTACAGGGGGGTATCTACGAGCAGTACTTC | CASSLQGGIYEQYF
TRBJ2-5 | TRBV7-2 | TRBD2 | . | TGTGCCAGCAGCTCTCGGACTAGCGGGGGCGAGACCCAGTACTTC | CASSSRTSGGETQYF
TRBJ2-2 | TRBV20-1 | . | . | TGCAGTGCTGCCCCGGGACAGAACACCGGGGAGCTGTTTTTT | CSAAPGQNTGELFF
TRBJ2-5 | TRBV6-2/TRBV6-3 | . | many | TGTGCCAGCGCTCCTAGAGGACACTGGACCCAGTACTTC | CASAPRGHWTQYF
TRBJ2-2 | TRBV5-6 | . | . | TGTGCCAGCACCGGCGGGTTGACCGGGGAGCTGTTTTTT | CASTGGLTGELFF
TRBJ2-6 | TRBV2 | . | . | TGTGCCAGCAGGCCCGGGCTATCGGGTGCTGGGGCCAACGTCCTGACTTTC | CASRPGLSGAGANVLTF
TRBJ1-2 | TRBV12-3/TRBV12-4 | . | few | TGTGCCAGCAGCCGGACGGCTAGCTATGGCTACACCTTC | CASSRTASYGYTF
TRBJ2-1 | TRBV7-9 | TRBD1 | few | TGTGCCAGCAGCTACCCAACAAGTAGGACAGGGGACAATGAGCAGTTCTTC | CASSYPTSRTGDNEQFF
TRBJ2-3 | TRBV29-1 | TRBD1 | few | TGCAGCGGGACGACAGGGTGGCTAGATACGCAGTATTTT | CSGTTGWLDTQYF
TRBJ2-7 | TRBV7-6 | . | . | TGTGCCAGCAGCCCCGCCCCCTCCTACGAGCAGTACTTC | CASSPAPSYEQYF
TRBJ1-6 | TRBV6-1 | . | . | TGTGCCAGCAGTGAAGTGAAGGATTCACCCCTCCACTTT | CASSEVKDSPLHF